This T cell receptor beta chain was captured by sequencing in a study of blood T cell dynamics during melanoma immunotherapy. Study information: Patients with metastatic melanoma got pembrolizumab or nivolumab-ipilimumab as first-line care.

V lost 3 bases, J lost 2 bases, and 13 bases lay in between. There are 15 residues in the CDR3. Per germline, CDR1 KGHSH and CDR2 LQKENI. Generated by immunoSEQ multiplex PCR, the TCRdb table keeps only in-frame clones and is missing some. Found here are approximately 28,000 clones, around four fifths of them singletons; the top ten hold around a tenth. The table lists this clone with a count of one. Its matching antigen is unknown. Study findings and constraints: The study could not tell melanoma-specific clones from general immune activation.

Indicated time point: week 3, after first cycle of checkpoint inhibitor. The specimen comprised blood, sampled from a patient treated with checkpoint blockade. V gene TRBV18 combines with J gene TRBJ1-2; D is unclear. The TCR comes from a human donor with melanoma. CDR3 loop: CASSPSRASNYGYTF. The CDR3, as DNA: TGTGCCAGCTCACCCTCCCGGGCCTCCAACTATGGCTACACCTTC.